The rows below give T cell receptor beta chains drawn from one sample of a study of OX40 agonist ivuxolimab in advanced cancers. TCRdb's table, derived via immunoSEQ multiplex PCR, lists solely in-frame clones and lacks some. Here the sample spans more than 80,000 clones, around nine tenths being singletons. Sequencing used CD4+ or CD8+ T cells sorted from blood, obtained in a trial of the OX40 agonist ivuxolimab. The receptors derive from an adult with an advanced solid tumor such as melanoma, head and neck, liver or kidney cancer. CDR3s include the opening cysteine and the closing phenylalanine or tryptophan. Fields, in order: D gene, J gene, clone size, V gene, CDR3 protein, CDR3 DNA. The D gene is left open where the match is weak. Size values are once, few and many counts, or a class for expanded clones, and some rows have none.

>.|TRBJ2-3|.|TRBV9
CASSVRGDFTDTQYF
TGTGCCAGCAGCGTGAGAGGGGACTTCACAGATACGCAGTATTTT
>TRBD1|TRBJ1-2|.|TRBV7-9
CASSNDRARRGGYTF
TGTGCCAGCAGCAACGACAGAGCGCGCAGGGGGGGCTACACCTTC
>TRBD1|TRBJ1-5|.|TRBV10-3
CAISTTGGAGNQPQHF
TGTGCCATCAGCACAACAGGGGGCGCCGGCAATCAGCCCCAGCATTTT
>.|TRBJ2-3|.|TRBV2
CASSYPTYAAYTDTQYF
TGTGCCAGCAGTTACCCAACCTACGCGGCCTACACAGATACGCAGTATTTT
>TRBD2|TRBJ2-2|.|TRBV7-2
CASSLGLAGELFF
TGTGCCAGCAGCTTAGGTCTAGCGGGTGAGCTGTTTTTT
>.|TRBJ1-2|.|TRBV18
CASSPNLGEGGYTF
TGTGCCAGCTCCCCGAACCTGGGAGAGGGCGGCTACACCTTC
>TRBD1|TRBJ2-4|.|TRBV4-2
CASSQAGTAVAKNIQYF
TGTGCCAGCAGCCAGGCCGGGACAGCAGTAGCCAAAAACATTCAGTACTTC
>.|TRBJ1-1|.|TRBV7-2
CASSLISGRVNTEAFF
TGTGCCAGCAGCCTCATCTCCGGGAGGGTGAACACTGAAGCTTTCTTT
>.|TRBJ1-1|.|TRBV29-1
CSVLGDNLRISQAFF
TGCAGCGTTCTGGGGGACAATCTAAGAATCTCGCAAGCTTTCTTT
>.|TRBJ2-3|.|TRBV11-3
CASSLGGVLDTQYF
TGTGCCAGCAGCTTAGGTGGGGTGCTAGATACGCAGTATTTT
>TRBD1|TRBJ1-2|few|TRBV18
CASSPPGQVGGLYGYTF
TGTGCCAGCTCACCGCCGGGACAGGTCGGTGGGCTCTATGGCTACACCTTC
>.|TRBJ2-3|few|TRBV7-2
CASSLDRVTDTQYF
TGTGCCAGCAGCTTAGATAGGGTGACAGATACGCAGTATTTT
>.|TRBJ2-1|.|TRBV5-1
CASSRWGIDGGEQFF
TGCGCCAGCAGTAGGTGGGGTATTGACGGGGGTGAGCAGTTCTTC
>TRBD2|TRBJ2-7|.|TRBV7-9
CASSFRGSRSYEQYF
TGTGCCAGCAGCTTCCGCGGGAGCAGGTCCTACGAGCAGTACTTC
>.|TRBJ1-1|.|TRBV2
CASSQGENTEAFF
TGTGCCAGCAGCCAAGGTGAAAACACTGAAGCTTTCTTT
>TRBD2|TRBJ2-5|.|TRBV7-8
CASSLLPGTTFQETQYF
TGTGCCAGCAGCTTATTGCCGGGGACTACTTTCCAAGAGACCCAGTACTTC
>.|TRBJ1-1|.|TRBV6-5
CASSEVWGEAFF
TGTGCCAGCAGTGAAGTTTGGGGTGAAGCTTTCTTT
>.|TRBJ2-1|.|TRBV5-1
CASSLAYVGSSYNEQFF
TGCGCCAGCAGCTTGGCCTATGTCGGGAGCTCCTACAATGAGCAGTTCTTC
>TRBD1|TRBJ1-6|.|TRBV18
CASSPSRDRVLHF
TGTGCCAGCTCACCGAGCCGGGACAGGGTCCTCCACTTT
>TRBD2|TRBJ2-7|.|TRBV12-5
CASGCSGSVNEQYF
TGTGCTAGTGGTTGTAGCGGGAGTGTTAACGAGCAGTACTTC
>TRBD2|TRBJ2-1|.|TRBV11-2
CASSSGSGSSYNEQFF
TGTGCCAGCAGCTCGGGTAGCGGGAGCTCCTACAATGAGCAGTTCTTC
>.|TRBJ2-6|.|TRBV2
CASSWQTAGANVLTF
TGTGCCAGCAGTTGGCAGACGGCTGGGGCCAACGTCCTGACTTTC
>.|TRBJ1-1|.|TRBV19
CASSFSGITEAFF
TGTGCCAGTAGTTTCTCCGGGATCACTGAAGCTTTCTTT
>.|TRBJ2-3|few|TRBV6-6
CASSLSLGQYF
TGTGCCAGCAGTCTATCCTTGGGGCAGTATTTT
>TRBD2|TRBJ2-7|.|TRBV7-9
CASSPERLAGQYF
TGTGCCAGCAGCCCGGAACGACTAGCAGGGCAGTACTTC
>.|TRBJ2-7|.|TRBV5-1
CASSLPGARGYEQYF
TGCGCCAGCAGCTTGCCTGGGGCGAGGGGCTACGAGCAGTACTTC
>TRBD1|TRBJ1-1|.|TRBV7-2
CASSLARGLGTEAFF
TGTGCCAGCAGCTTAGCCAGGGGGCTGGGTACTGAAGCTTTCTTT
>.|TRBJ2-7|.|TRBV6-5
CASSYSLGGGSYEQYF
TGTGCCAGCAGTTACTCGCTAGGGGGTGGTTCCTACGAGCAGTACTTC
>.|TRBJ2-1|.|TRBV19
CASSNKGLDEQFF
TGTGCCAGTAGTAACAAGGGGCTCGATGAGCAGTTCTTC
>TRBD1|TRBJ1-2|.|TRBV19
CASKRQGPNYGYTF
TGTGCCAGTAAACGACAGGGCCCAAACTATGGCTACACCTTC
>.|TRBJ2-7|.|TRBV27
CASSLRTDSEQYF
TGTGCCAGCAGTCTCCGGACAGATTCCGAGCAGTACTTC
>.|TRBJ2-1|.|TRBV5-1
CASSLEAGLNEQFF
TGCGCCAGCAGCTTGGAAGCAGGGTTGAATGAGCAGTTCTTC
>.|TRBJ2-2|.|TRBV6-5
CASSQGITGELFF
TGTGCCAGCAGTCAGGGGATCACCGGGGAGCTGTTTTTT
>TRBD1|TRBJ1-5|.|TRBV29-1
CSDEQRVGDRAKIGNQPQHF
TGCAGCGACGAGCAGAGGGTCGGTGACAGGGCTAAAATTGGCAATCAGCCCCAGCATTTT
>.|TRBJ2-5|.|TRBV5-4
CASSLDKETQYF
TGTGCCAGCAGCTTGGATAAGGAGACCCAGTACTTC
>TRBD1|TRBJ1-5|.|TRBV28
CANQQGSGQPQHF
TGTGCCAACCAACAGGGGTCAGGTCAGCCCCAGCATTTT
>.|TRBJ1-5|.|TRBV4-1
CASSQGYGLYNQPQHF
TGCGCCAGCAGCCAAGGTTACGGACTGTACAATCAGCCCCAGCATTTT
>TRBD2|TRBJ2-2|.|TRBV6-6
CASSPRGGDTGELFF
TGTGCCAGCAGTCCAAGGGGAGGGGACACCGGGGAGCTGTTTTTT
>TRBD1|TRBJ1-2|.|TRBV7-2
CASSLTTTGYIF
TGTGCCAGCAGCCTAACCACGACAGGGTACATCTTC
>TRBD2|TRBJ2-3|.|TRBV5-1
CASRLAGGFVDTQYF
TGCGCCTCCAGACTAGCGGGAGGGTTTGTGGATACGCAGTATTTT
>.|TRBJ2-7|.|TRBV4-2
CASSQVPGSNEQYF
TGTGCCAGCAGCCAAGTGCCAGGGTCCAACGAGCAGTACTTC
>.|TRBJ1-1|.|TRBV5-5
CASSPGRLNTEAFF
TGTGCCAGCAGCCCCGGCAGGCTGAACACTGAAGCTTTCTTT
>.|TRBJ2-7|.|TRBV28
CASSRKWGVNEQYF
TGTGCCAGCAGTCGCAAATGGGGAGTCAACGAGCAGTACTTC
>.|TRBJ2-1|.|TRBV4-2
CASSQGQERLREQFF
TGTGCCAGCAGCCAAGGTCAGGAGCGGCTCCGTGAGCAGTTCTTC
>TRBD2|TRBJ2-6|.|TRBV4-2
CASSHGIGTSGSAGANVLTF
TGTGCCAGCAGCCACGGAATCGGGACTAGCGGGAGTGCTGGGGCCAACGTCCTGACTTTC
>TRBD2|TRBJ2-1|.|TRBV2
CASSPIAGRSYNEQFF
TGTGCCAGCAGTCCTATAGCGGGAAGAAGTTACAATGAGCAGTTCTTC
>.|TRBJ1-4|.|TRBV18
CASSQGPGELFF
TGTGCCAGCTCACAGGGCCCCGGTGAACTGTTTTTT
>TRBD2|TRBJ2-3|.|TRBV18
CASSQAFGTPTSGASTDTQYF
TGTGCCAGCTCACAAGCCTTCGGGACTCCCACTAGCGGGGCCAGCACAGATACGCAGTATTTT
>.|TRBJ2-3|once|TRBV20-1
CSAMVGDTQYF
TGCAGTGCTATGGTCGGAGATACGCAGTATTTT
>.|TRBJ2-4|.|TRBV29-1
CSVALGTAKNIQYF
TGCAGCGTTGCTTTAGGGACGGCCAAAAACATTCAGTACTTC
>.|TRBJ1-6|.|TRBV27
CASSWGMDSPLHF
TGTGCCAGCAGTTGGGGGATGGATTCACCCCTCCACTTT
>TRBD2|TRBJ2-1|few|TRBV7-8
CASSSRTSGSGDEQFF
TGTGCCAGCAGCTCCCGGACTAGCGGGAGTGGGGATGAGCAGTTCTTC
>.|TRBJ1-5|.|TRBV15
CATSRDQDKHQPQHF
TGTGCCACCAGCAGAGATCAAGACAAACATCAGCCCCAGCATTTT
>.|TRBJ1-3|.|TRBV21-1
CAIRVPGNTIYF
TGTGCCATTCGGGTCCCTGGAAACACCATATATTTT
>TRBD2|TRBJ2-1|.|TRBV30
CAWGLAGGSEQFF
TGTGCCTGGGGACTAGCGGGAGGGTCTGAGCAGTTCTTC